This TCR beta chain was identified during a study of glioma-infiltrating T cells (dated by TCRdb to the mid-2010s). Regarding the complete study: Sequencing of TCR alpha- and beta-chain repertoires was performed on glioma tissue, on non-neoplastic brain tissue, and on matched peripheral blood mononuclear cells. Three low-grade glioma patients, roughly eight primary glioblastoma patients, and three non-glioma patients who contributed non-neoplastic brain tissue made up the paired cohort. To measure divergence between tissue and blood T-cell populations, each tissue-infiltrating repertoire was compared with the peripheral blood repertoire of the same patient. The full study reports these points: Only a very small number of CDR3 sequences turned up in both tissue and blood, a result put down to high CDR3 diversity combined with limited sampling. VJ-independent divergence between tissue and blood was found to be below expectation in non-neoplastic patients but above expectation in all gliomas, particularly low-grade gliomas. Group comparisons rested on small numbers: three non-neoplastic, three low-grade glioma and roughly 8 glioblastoma patients.

This clonotype was counted ten times or more. Its antigen remains unidentified. The sample holds no much larger clone one base away, and base qualities are not on file. TCR alpha and beta CDR3 regions were amplified with the iRepertoire nested amplicon-rescue multiplex PCR (arm-PCR) platform from RNA. The input for one-step reverse transcription and amplification was roughly 90-450 ng of tissue mRNA or PBMC total RNA. Following bead purification, Illumina adapters were added by a secondary multiplex PCR, and libraries between 200 and 400 bp were gel-purified. The libraries contained internal 6-nucleotide barcodes that were used for demultiplexing. Libraries were sequenced on an Illumina MiSeq with 2x220 or 2x250 nucleotide paired-end reads. For the original study's pipeline: FLASH 1.2.11 was used to merge paired reads, and BWA-MEM then aligned the reads to the GRCh37 human genome before TRA and TRB reads were extracted. V and J assignment used an IMGT-derived reference of cassette sequences and CDR3 motifs that included pseudogenes. Reads were translated in three frames, and productive CDR3s were defined by a C…FGXG motif without stop codons. Unique combinations of V-J cassette pair and CDR3 amino acid sequence were defined as clonotypes. Reads were filtered by Hamming distance, thresholded by each sample's sequence error rate in mapped regions. Using fastp at Q25 and MiXCR, TCRdb reprocessed the public reads and kept productive beta chains. Each entry merges the rows of one CDR3 protein and shows their most common DNA and genes. For this entry, the V and J calls and clone size follow TCRdb and not the study's own pipeline. The sample table records over 120,000 distinct CDR3 sequences; 39% of these occur just once. Over 15% of the sample is held by the ten biggest clonotypes.

According to the germline V gene, CDR1 reads MNHNS and CDR2 reads SASEGT. From its cysteine to its phenylalanine, the CDR3 spans 12 amino acids. CDR3 DNA only is kept here, 36 bases in frame from base 1. V lost 6 bases and J lost 5 bases; the stretch between them is 11 bases long. This sequence was found in a human donor with low-grade glioma or glioblastoma, undergoing nonglioma brain surgery, or in good health (not recorded which). The chain is assembled from TRBV6-1 and TRBJ2-7; no D gene call is confident. Sequenced: glioma tissue, nonneoplastic brain tissue, or PBMCs (not recorded which). The CDR3 sequence is CASSLLRDEQYF. The DNA is TGTGCCAGCAGCCTTTTAAGGGACGAGCAGTACTTC.